The 3 T cell receptor beta chains in this list originate from one sample, sequenced in a study of spatial heterogeneity in lung cancer. Specified time point: sample taken at primary tumor resection. No cells were sorted before sequencing. The whole RNA sequenced was extracted from tumor, nontumor lung or frozen PBMC. TCRdb independently ran MiXCR on the 5' RACE reads; one entry per CDR3 protein. Of 9,500 to 15,000 distinct CDR3 sequences listed, approximately 6% are singletons. The sequenced sample was normal lung tissue next to the tumor, obtained at surgery. These receptors all stem from a male donor with early-stage non-small cell lung cancer.

This clonotype was recorded at least ten times. This beta chain slipped into a library made for alpha chains as a stray read, so its size is not meaningful. The rearrangement links TRBV25-1 to TRBJ1-1, with TRBD1 as a possible D gene (5 bases). This CDR3 is 15 amino acids long. Trimming took off 1 base at V and 4 bases at J, with 13 bases between the two ends. Germline CDR1 reads MGHDK; CDR2 reads SYGVNS. This chain's CDR3 is CASSESQDGGTEAFF. CDR3 nucleotides: TGTGCCAGCAGTGAATCTCAGGACGGGGGCACTGAAGCTTTCTTT. Using reference TRBV25-1 and TRBJ1-1 for the parts outside the CDR3, the full variable domain is EADIYQTPRYLVIGTGKKITLECSQTMGHDKMYWYQQDPGMELHLIHYSYGVNSTEKGDLSSESTVSRIRTEHFPLTLESARPSHTSQYLCASSESQDGGTEAFFGQGTRLTVV.

In its sample, this clonotype is medium-sized. This beta chain is an unintended read in a library built for alpha chains; its size means little. V and J are TRBV25-1 and TRBJ2-2; D unresolved. Germline loops: CDR1 MGHDK, CDR2 SYGVNS. The CDR3 loop spans 16 amino acids. The V end lost 6 bases, the J end lost 3 bases, and 17 bases lay between the germline ends. For the CDR3, the DNA is TGTGCCAGCAGCGGAGATTCCGCCACCCACACCGGGGAGCTGTTTTTT. Amino acid sequence: CASSGDSATHTGELFF.

This clonotype showed up just a few times. For a library built for alpha chains, this beta chain is a stray read; little rests on its size. This chain connects TRBV29-1 to TRBJ2-3; D is uncertain. The CDR3 is 13 amino acids. Germline assignment: CDR1 SQVTM and CDR2 ANQGSEA. Trimming cost V 4 bases and J 6 bases, with 14 bases left between them. CDR3 residues: CSVVATPADTQYF. The CDR3 DNA is TGCAGCGTTGTGGCCACCCCTGCGGATACGCAGTATTTT.